This T cell receptor (beta chain) was captured by sequencing in a study of T cell repertoires in cytomegalovirus infection. This clonotype was seen many times. TCRdb itself ran the reads through MiXCR, one entry per CDR3 protein. In the table there are about 320,000 distinct CDR3 sequences, 9% to 9.5% of which are singletons. Germline V gives CDR1 SGHVS, CDR2 FQNEAQ. CDR3 length: 19 residues. V lost 4 bases to trimming and J lost 3 bases; unmatched junction nucleotides: 13. The TCR comes from a human donor in good health (CMV status not recorded). Some clones in this sample may be carry-over from other donors' samples. The chain is built from TRBV7-8 and TRBJ2-3; TRBD2 aligns across 13 bases. The sample was PBMCs. DNA of the CDR3: TGTGCCAGCAGCTGGGGACTAGCGGGGACACTCCCTAAGACAGATACGCAGTATTTT. It specifies CASSWGLAGTLPKTDTQYF. The full variable domain, with the rest looked up from reference TRBV7-8 and TRBJ2-3, is GAGVSQSPRYKVAKRGQDVALRCDPISGHVSLFWYQQALGQGPEFLTYFQNEAQLDKSGLPSDRFFAERPEGSVSTLKIQRTQQEDSAVYLCASSWGLAGTLPKTDTQYFGPGTRLTVL.